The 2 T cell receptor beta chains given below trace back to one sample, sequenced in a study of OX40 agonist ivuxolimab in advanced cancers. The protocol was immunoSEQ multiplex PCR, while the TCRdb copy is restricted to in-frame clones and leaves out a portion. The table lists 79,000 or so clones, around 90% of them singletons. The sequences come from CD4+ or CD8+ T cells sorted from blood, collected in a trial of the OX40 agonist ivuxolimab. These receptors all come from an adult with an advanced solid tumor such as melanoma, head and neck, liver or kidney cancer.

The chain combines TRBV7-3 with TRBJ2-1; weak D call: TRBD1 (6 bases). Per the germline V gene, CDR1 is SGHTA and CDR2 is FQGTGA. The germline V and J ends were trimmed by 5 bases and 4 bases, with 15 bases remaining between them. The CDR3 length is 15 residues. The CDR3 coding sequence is TGTGCCAGCAGCCCGACGAACGGACAGTACAATGAGCAGTTCTTC. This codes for CASSPTNGQYNEQFF.

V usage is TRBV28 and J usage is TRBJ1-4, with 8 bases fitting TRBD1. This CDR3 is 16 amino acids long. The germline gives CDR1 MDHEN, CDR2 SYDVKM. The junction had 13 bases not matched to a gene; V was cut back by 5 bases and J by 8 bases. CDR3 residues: CASSPGQGLGPEKLFF. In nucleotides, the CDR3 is TGTGCCAGCAGTCCCGGACAGGGCCTAGGCCCCGAAAAACTGTTTTTT.